The clone carrying this T cell receptor beta chain has more than one count but fewer than ten. This sample is drawn from a study of response to subunit inactivated influenza vaccine. TCRdb ran MiXCR on the RT-PCR reads and lists one entry per CDR3 protein. The repertoire holds 150,000 to 200,000 distinct CDR3 sequences, with more than 10% as singletons. The CDR3 has 13 amino acids. From germline, CDR1 is SEHNR and CDR2 FQNEAQ (reference sequence). V gave up 5 bases and J gave up 5 bases, with 12 bases separating them. The same specimen was also included in a second study, on T cells expressing NK-cell markers. That source adds: UMIs were included in TCR beta cDNA generated by 5'RACE template switching. In several experiments, an anti-gamma-delta TCR antibody restricted sorting to alpha-beta TCR T cells. Dominant NKG2C+ clonotypes in six donors made up about 1.0-7.0% of CD8+ T cells.

Sequences were derived from CD8+ T cells sorted from PBMCs, sampled 11 to 12 days after vaccination. This receptor was identified in a man aged 50-59 years who received an inactivated influenza vaccine. V usage is TRBV7-9 and J usage is TRBJ2-5, with D perhaps TRBD2 (5 bases). CDR3 amino acids: CASSLRERETQYF. CDR3 DNA sequence: TGTGCCAGCAGCCTACGCGAGCGGGAGACCCAGTACTTC.